This T cell receptor beta chain was captured by sequencing in a study of cytomegalovirus exposure and HLA in healthy donors. Findings and caveats of the study: With further analysis later on, most CMV-associated TCR beta chains appeared HLA-restricted.

Of note for this clone: Its antigen remains unknown.

CDR1 and CDR2 (germline): LNHNV, YYDKDF (reference sequence). V shed 5 bases and J 13 bases; nucleotides not matched to a gene: 11. The CDR3 spans 14 residues. The PCR employed 60 Vbeta primers together with 13 Jbeta primers. TCRdb's table, derived via immunoSEQ multiplex PCR, lists solely in-frame clones and lacks some. This sample has approximately 160,000 clones; 80% occur once, and the top ten carry 1%. The origin of this receptor is a woman in her forties or fifties in good health and CMV-seropositive. Material: PBMCs. V usage is TRBV15 and J usage is TRBJ2-4, with 10 bases fitting TRBD1. CDR3 residues: CATSARIADRGQYF. The CDR3 coding sequence is TGTGCCACCAGCGCCCGTATCGCGGACAGGGGGCAGTACTTC.